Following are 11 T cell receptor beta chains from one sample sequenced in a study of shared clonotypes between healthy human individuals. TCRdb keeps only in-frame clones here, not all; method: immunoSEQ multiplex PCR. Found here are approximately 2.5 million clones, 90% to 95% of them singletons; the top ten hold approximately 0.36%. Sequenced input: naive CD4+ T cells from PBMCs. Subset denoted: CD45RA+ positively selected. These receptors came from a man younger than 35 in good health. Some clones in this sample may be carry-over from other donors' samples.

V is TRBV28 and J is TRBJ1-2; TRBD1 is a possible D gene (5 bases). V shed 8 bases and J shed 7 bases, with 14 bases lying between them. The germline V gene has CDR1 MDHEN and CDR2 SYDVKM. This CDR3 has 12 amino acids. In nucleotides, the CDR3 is TGTGCCAGCGTTGGGGGAAACGGTGGCTACACCTTC. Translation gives CASVGGNGGYTF.

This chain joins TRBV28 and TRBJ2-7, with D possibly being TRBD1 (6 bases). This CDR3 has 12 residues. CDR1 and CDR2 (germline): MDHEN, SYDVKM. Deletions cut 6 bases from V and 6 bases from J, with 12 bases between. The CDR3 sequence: CASRLQGAEQYF. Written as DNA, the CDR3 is TGTGCCAGCAGATTACAGGGAGCCGAGCAGTACTTC.

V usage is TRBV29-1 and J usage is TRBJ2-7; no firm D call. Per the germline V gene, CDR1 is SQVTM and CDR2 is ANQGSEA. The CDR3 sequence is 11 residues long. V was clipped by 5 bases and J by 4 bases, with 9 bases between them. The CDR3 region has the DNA TGCAGCGTTTGGTCTACTTACGAGCAGTACTTC. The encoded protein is CSVWSTYEQYF.

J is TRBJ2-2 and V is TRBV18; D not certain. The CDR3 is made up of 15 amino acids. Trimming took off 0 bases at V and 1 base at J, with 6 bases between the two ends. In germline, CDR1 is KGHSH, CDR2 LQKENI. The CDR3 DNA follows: TGTGCCAGCTCACCACCTTACAGGAACACCGGGGAGCTGTTTTTT. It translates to CASSPPYRNTGELFF.

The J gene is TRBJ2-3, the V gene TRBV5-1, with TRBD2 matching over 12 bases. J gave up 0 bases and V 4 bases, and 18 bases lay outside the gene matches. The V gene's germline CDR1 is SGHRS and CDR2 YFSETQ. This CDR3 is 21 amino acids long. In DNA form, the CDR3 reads TGCGCCAGCAGCATTTTGCTCCCGACTAGCGGGAGTGCGGGGAGCACAGATACGCAGTATTTT. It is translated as CASSILLPTSGSAGSTDTQYF.

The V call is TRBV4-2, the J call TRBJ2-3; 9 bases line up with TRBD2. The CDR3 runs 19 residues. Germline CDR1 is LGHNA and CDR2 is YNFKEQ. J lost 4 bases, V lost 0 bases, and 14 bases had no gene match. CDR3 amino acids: CASSQEPVGLAGSADTQYF. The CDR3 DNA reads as TGTGCCAGCAGCCAAGAACCGGTTGGGCTAGCGGGAAGCGCAGATACGCAGTATTTT.

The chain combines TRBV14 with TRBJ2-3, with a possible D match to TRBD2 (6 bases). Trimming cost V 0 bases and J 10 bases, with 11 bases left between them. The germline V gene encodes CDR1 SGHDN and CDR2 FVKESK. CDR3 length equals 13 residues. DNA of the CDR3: TGTGCCAGCAGCCAAGAAGTGATAGCGGCGCAGTATTTT. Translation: CASSQEVIAAQYF.

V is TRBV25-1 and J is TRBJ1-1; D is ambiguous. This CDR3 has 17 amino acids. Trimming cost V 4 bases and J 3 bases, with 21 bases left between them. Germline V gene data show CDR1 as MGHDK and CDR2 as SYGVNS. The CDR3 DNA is TGTGCCAGCAGTGGACCCCCATGGACTGGGCTAGACACTGAAGCTTTCTTT. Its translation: CASSGPPWTGLDTEAFF.

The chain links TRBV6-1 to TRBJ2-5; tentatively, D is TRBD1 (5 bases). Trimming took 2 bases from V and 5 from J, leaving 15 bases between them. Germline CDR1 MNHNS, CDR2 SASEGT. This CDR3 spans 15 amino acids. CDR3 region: CASSESGHSRETQYF. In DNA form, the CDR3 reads TGTGCCAGCAGTGAATCCGGACATTCAAGGGAGACCCAGTACTTC.

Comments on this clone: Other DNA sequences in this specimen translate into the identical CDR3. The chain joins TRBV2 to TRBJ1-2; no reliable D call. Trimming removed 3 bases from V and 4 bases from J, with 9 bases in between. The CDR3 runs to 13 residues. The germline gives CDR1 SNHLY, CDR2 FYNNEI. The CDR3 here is CASSDERTYGYTF. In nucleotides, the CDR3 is TGTGCCAGCAGTGACGAGAGGACCTATGGCTACACCTTC.

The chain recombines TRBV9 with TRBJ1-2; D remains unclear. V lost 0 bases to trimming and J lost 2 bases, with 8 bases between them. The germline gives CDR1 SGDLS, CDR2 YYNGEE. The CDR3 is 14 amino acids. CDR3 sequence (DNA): TGTGCCAGCAGCGTAGGAAGGGTCAACTATGGCTACACCTTC. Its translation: CASSVGRVNYGYTF.